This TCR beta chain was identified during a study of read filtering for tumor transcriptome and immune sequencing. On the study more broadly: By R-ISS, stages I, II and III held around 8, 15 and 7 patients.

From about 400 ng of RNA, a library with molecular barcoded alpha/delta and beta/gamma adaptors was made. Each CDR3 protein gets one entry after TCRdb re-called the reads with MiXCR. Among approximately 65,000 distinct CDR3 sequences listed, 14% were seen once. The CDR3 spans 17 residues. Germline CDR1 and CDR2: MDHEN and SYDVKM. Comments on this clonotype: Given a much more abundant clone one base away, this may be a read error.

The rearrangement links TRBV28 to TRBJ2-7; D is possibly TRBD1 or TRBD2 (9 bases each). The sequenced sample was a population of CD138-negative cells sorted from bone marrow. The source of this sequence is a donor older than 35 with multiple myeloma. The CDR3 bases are TGTGTCAGCAGTTTGGACAGGGGCGGGAGGGCCGCTCACGAGCAGTACTTC. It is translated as CVSSLDRGGRAAHEQYF.